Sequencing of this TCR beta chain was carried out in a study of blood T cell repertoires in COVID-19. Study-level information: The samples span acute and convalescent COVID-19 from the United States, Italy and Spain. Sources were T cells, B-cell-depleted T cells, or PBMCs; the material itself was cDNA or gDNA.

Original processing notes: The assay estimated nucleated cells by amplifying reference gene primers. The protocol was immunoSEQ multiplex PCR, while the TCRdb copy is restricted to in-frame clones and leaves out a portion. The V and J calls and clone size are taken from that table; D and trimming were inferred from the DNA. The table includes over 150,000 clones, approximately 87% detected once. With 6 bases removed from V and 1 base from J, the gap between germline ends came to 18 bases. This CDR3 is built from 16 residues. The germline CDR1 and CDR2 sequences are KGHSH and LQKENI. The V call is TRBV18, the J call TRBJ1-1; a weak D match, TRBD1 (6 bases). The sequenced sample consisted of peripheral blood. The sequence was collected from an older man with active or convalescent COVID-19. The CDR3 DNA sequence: TGTGCCAGCTCCCAGGGCGGGGGGCTGGCGAACACTGAAGCTTTCTTT. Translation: CASSQGGGLANTEAFF.